The clone carrying this TCR beta chain rates as medium-sized. Its antigen remains unknown. The organoids combined MS5 murine stromal cells carrying human DLL1 with human hematopoietic stem and progenitor cells. The seeding cells were CD34+CD3- hematopoietic stem and progenitor cells purified by FACS to remove T cells. Sorted CD3+TCRalphabeta+CD8 single positive cells from organoids and thymus were used for RNA. This sample is drawn from a study of T cells generated in artificial thymic organoids. Study findings and constraints: Thymic and blood naive CD8 cells had diversity comparable to organoid-derived ones.

V was clipped by 0 bases and J by 6 bases; unmatched bases: 23. CDR1 and CDR2 from the germline V gene are LGHNA and YSLEER. The CDR3 loop spans 23 amino acids. TCRalpha and TCRbeta libraries were amplified separately by semi-nested PCR with TRAC or TRBC reverse primers. RNA input for cDNA ranged from about 3 to 500 ng. In TCRdb, the 5' RACE reads were re-called with MiXCR into one record per CDR3 protein. The sample carries some 5,100 distinct CDR3 sequences, less than 30% recorded once. Source material: naive CD8+ T cells grown in artificial thymic organoids from cord blood stem and progenitor cells. The subset: CD3+TCRalphabeta+CD8SP T cells; for blood, CD45RO-CCR7+ naive CD8+ T cells. This clonotype originated in a human donor who gave cord blood stem cells for thymic organoid culture, a cardiac surgery patient who gave postnatal thymus, or a blood donor (not recorded which). The chain is built from TRBV4-3 and TRBJ2-6; 10 bases are shared with TRBD1. The CDR3 reads CASSQDRVGCNIVGTGEANVLTF. Here the CDR3 DNA reads TGCGCCAGCAGCCAAGATCGGGTTGGCTGTAACATTGTGGGGACAGGGGAGGCCAACGTCCTGACTTTC.